The entry below describes one T cell receptor beta chain. Its antigen is currently unknown. This table comes from immunoSEQ multiplex PCR, and its TCRdb copy is limited to in-frame clones, with some not included. The sample consists of 75,000 to 85,000 clones, around 86% of them appearing once. Described time point: after dendritic cell vaccination, including at tumor progression/relapse. Fresh-frozen tumor tissue and more than two years of survival data were available for all. Isocitrate dehydrogenase mutation was absent in all glioblastoma patients. These data originate in a study of glioma-infiltrating T cells after dendritic cell vaccination. Overall study findings and caveats: TCR clonality showed no direct relationship with survival.

This CDR3 contains 14 residues. The V end was cut by 0 bases, the J end by 4 bases, with 11 bases between. CDR1 is SGDLS, CDR2 YYNGEE, per germline. This TCR came from a human donor with glioblastoma. The material sequenced was blood, taken after dendritic cell vaccination. The genes are TRBV9 and TRBJ2-7; D gene ambiguous. In DNA form, the CDR3 reads TGTGCCAGCAGCGTAGGGCAGTTTAAATACGAGCAGTACTTC. This gives the protein CASSVGQFKYEQYF.